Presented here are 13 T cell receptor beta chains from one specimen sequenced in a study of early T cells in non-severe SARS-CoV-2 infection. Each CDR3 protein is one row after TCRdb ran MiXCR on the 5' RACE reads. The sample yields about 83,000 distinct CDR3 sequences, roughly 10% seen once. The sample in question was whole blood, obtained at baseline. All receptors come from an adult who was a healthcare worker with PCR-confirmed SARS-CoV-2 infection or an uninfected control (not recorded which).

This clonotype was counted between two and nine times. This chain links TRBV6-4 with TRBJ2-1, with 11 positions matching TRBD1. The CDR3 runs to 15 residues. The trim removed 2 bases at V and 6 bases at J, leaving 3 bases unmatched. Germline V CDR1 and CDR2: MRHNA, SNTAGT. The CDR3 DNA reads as TGTGCCAGCAGTGACGGGACAGGGGGAATCAATGAGCAGTTCTTC. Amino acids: CASSDGTGGINEQFF.

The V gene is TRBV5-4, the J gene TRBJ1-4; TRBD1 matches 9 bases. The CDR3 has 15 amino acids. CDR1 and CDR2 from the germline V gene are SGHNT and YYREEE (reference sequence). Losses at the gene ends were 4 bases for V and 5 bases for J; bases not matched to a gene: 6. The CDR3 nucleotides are TGTGCCAGCAGCCCGGGACAGGGAGGGAATGAAAAACTGTTTTTT. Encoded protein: CASSPGQGGNEKLFF.

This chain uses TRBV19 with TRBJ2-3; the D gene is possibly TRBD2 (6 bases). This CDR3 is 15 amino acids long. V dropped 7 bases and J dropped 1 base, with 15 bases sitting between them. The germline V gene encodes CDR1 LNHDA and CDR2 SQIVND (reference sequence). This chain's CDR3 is CASTREVGGTDTQYF. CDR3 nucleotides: TGTGCCAGTACCAGGGAGGTTGGCGGCACAGATACGCAGTATTTT.

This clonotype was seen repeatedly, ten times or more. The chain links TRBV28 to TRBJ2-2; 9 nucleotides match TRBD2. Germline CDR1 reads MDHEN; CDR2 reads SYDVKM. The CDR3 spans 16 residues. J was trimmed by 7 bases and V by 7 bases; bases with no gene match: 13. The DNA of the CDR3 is TGTGCCAGCATGGAGACGGGACTAGCTGGTGGCGGGGAGCTGTTTTTT. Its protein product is CASMETGLAGGGELFF.

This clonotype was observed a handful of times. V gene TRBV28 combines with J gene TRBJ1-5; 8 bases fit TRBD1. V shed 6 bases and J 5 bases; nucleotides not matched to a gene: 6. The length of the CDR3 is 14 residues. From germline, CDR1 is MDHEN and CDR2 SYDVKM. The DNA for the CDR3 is TGTGCCAGCAGGGATCAGGGGGCATATCAGCCCCAGCATTTT. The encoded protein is CASRDQGAYQPQHF.

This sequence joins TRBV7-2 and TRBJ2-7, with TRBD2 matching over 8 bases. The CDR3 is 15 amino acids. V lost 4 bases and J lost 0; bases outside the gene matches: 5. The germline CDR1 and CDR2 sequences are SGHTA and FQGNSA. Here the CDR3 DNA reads TGTGCCAGCAGCTCATCCCGGGGGGGCTCCTACGAGCAGTACTTC. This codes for CASSSSRGGSYEQYF.

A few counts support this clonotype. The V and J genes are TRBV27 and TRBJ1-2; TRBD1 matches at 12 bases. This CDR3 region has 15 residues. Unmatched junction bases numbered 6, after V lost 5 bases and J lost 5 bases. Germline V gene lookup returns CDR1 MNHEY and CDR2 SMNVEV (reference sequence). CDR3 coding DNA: TGTGCCAGCAGTGTCGGGACAGGGGGCTTATATGGCTACACCTTC. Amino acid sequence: CASSVGTGGLYGYTF.

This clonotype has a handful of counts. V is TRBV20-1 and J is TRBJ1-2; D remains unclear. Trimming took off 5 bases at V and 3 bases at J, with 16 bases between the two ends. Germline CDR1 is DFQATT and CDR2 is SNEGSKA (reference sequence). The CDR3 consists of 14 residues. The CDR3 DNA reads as TGCAGTGCTGGTGAGACCTCCGGCTACTATGGCTACACCTTC. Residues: CSAGETSGYYGYTF.

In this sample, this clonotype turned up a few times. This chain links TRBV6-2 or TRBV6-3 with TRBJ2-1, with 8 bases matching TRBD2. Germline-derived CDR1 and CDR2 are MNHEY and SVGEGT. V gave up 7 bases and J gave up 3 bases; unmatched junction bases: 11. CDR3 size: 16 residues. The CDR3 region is CASTDTGLGFYNEQFF. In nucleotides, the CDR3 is TGTGCCAGCACCGATACGGGACTAGGATTCTACAATGAGCAGTTCTTC.

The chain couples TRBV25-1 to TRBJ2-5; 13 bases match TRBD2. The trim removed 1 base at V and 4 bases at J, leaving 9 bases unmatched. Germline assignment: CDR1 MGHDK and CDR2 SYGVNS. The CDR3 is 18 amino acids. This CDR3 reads CASSEFRGTSGIGETQYF. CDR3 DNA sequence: TGTGCCAGCAGTGAATTCCGCGGGACTAGCGGGATAGGAGAGACCCAGTACTTC.

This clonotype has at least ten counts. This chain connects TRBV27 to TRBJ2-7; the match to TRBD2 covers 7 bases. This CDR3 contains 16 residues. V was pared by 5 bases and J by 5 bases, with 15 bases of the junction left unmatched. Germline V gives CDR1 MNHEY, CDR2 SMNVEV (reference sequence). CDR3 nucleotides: TGTGCCAGCAGTCCCTCCGGCCAAGCGGGATTCCACGAGCAGTACTTC. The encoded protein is CASSPSGQAGFHEQYF.

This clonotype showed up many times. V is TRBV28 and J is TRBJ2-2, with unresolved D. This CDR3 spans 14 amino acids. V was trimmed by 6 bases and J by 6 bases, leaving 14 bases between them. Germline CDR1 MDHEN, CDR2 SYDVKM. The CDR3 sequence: CASSPPARAGELFF. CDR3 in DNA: TGTGCCAGCAGCCCGCCCGCAAGAGCCGGGGAGCTGTTTTTT.

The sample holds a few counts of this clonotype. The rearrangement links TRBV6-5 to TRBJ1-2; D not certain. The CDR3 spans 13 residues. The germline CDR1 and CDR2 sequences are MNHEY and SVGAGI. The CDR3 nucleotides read TGTGCAACGTGCGAGAGAACTAACTATGGCTACACCTTC. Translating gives CATCERTNYGYTF.